This record covers a single TCR beta chain. Antigen: not known. These data belong to a study of cytomegalovirus exposure and HLA in healthy donors. Study-level points and caveats: Later on, an analysis showed TCR association rates differing by HLA locus, with DRB1 the most and HLA-C the fewest.

Germline-derived CDR1 and CDR2 are GTSNPN and SVGIG (reference sequence). Trimming took 0 bases from V and 2 from J, leaving 6 bases between them. The CDR3 is made up of 13 amino acids. Vbeta (60) and Jbeta (13) primers were used in the PCR. The data were produced by immunoSEQ multiplex PCR, yet TCRdb's version contains in-frame clones alone and is incomplete. The top ten clones hold about 4.5% of a sample with around 100,000 clones, under 80% of them seen once. Sequencing input: PBMCs. This clonotype was sampled from a young woman in good health and CMV-seropositive. J is TRBJ2-3 and V is TRBV30; unclear D gene. CDR3 nucleotide sequence: TGTGCCTGGAGTGTACACAACACAGATACGCAGTATTTT. It is translated as CAWSVHNTDTQYF.